The following is a T cell receptor (beta chain) sequence with its context. Its specificity is unknown. This sample was included in a study of monozygotic twins with inflammatory bowel disease. Study-wide results and limits: Healthy co-twins showed greater TCRbeta diversity (inverse Simpson) than IBD patients.

The germline V gene has CDR1 MNHNY and CDR2 SVGAGI (reference sequence). The CDR3 has 14 residues. PCR of TCRalpha and TCRbeta cDNA was nested, with two rounds of roughly 16 and 10 cycles. TCRdb reprocessed the 5' RACE reads, keeping one entry per CDR3 protein, no DNA. This repertoire comprises around 380,000 distinct CDR3 sequences; its ten largest clones make up 2% to 3%. This clonotype was obtained from a human donor with ulcerative colitis or Crohn's disease, or a healthy co-twin of an affected twin (not recorded which). The J gene is TRBJ1-5, the V gene TRBV6-6; TCRdb names TRBD1, which stays unverified in the absence of DNA. Sequencing input: blood. This CDR3 reads CASSPLTGDQPQHF.